A selection of T cell receptor beta chains follows, all from one sample in a study of OX40 agonist ivuxolimab in advanced cancers. Generated by immunoSEQ multiplex PCR, the TCRdb table keeps only in-frame clones and is missing some. The sample contains some 100,000 clones, about nine tenths of which appear only once. The sequencing used CD4+ or CD8+ T cells sorted from blood, collected in a trial of the OX40 agonist ivuxolimab. All receptors come from an adult with an advanced solid tumor such as melanoma, head and neck, liver or kidney cancer. CDR3s include the opening cysteine and the closing phenylalanine or tryptophan. A D gene is named only where the DNA matches it firmly. Some rows have no size entry. The others give once, few or many, or a class for an expanded clone.

D gene | clone size | J gene | V gene | CDR3 DNA | CDR3 protein
NA | once | TRBJ2-2 | TRBV11-2 | TGTGCCAGCAGCTCTCAGACAGGACTTAACACCGGGGAGCTGTTTTTT | CASSSQTGLNTGELFF
NA | NA | TRBJ2-2 | TRBV7-3 | TGTGCCAGCAGCTCCGCCGGGAGCTCTACCGGGGAGCTGTTTTTT | CASSSAGSSTGELFF
TRBD2 | NA | TRBJ2-2 | TRBV7-2 | TGTGCCAGCAGCGCCGCCGCGGGGGGGACCGGAGAGCTGTTTTTT | CASSAAAGGTGELFF
NA | NA | TRBJ2-3 | TRBV5-1 | TGCGCCAGCAGCTTGGATCAGGGTCTCCCAGATACGCAGTATTTT | CASSLDQGLPDTQYF
NA | NA | TRBJ1-2 | TRBV28 | TGTGCCAGCGGGGCGGACACCTTC | CASGADTF
TRBD2 | once | TRBJ2-2 | TRBV29-1 | TGCAGCGTTCTGGGGGGGGACGGGACCGGGGAGCTGTTTTTT | CSVLGGDGTGELFF
TRBD2 | NA | TRBJ2-7 | TRBV4-2 | TGTGCCAGCAGCCATACCTCGCTAGCGGGATCTTACGAGCAGTACTTC | CASSHTSLAGSYEQYF
NA | NA | TRBJ2-1 | TRBV7-3 | TGTGCCAGCAGCCCGGGGAGCTACAATGAGCAGTTCTTC | CASSPGSYNEQFF
TRBD2 | once | TRBJ2-1 | TRBV19 | TGTGCCAGTAAGGGACTAGCGGGAGGTAATGAGCAGTTCTTC | CASKGLAGGNEQFF
NA | NA | TRBJ2-1 | TRBV5-6 | TGTGCCAGCAGTTACGGACGAGGGGGCTCCTACAATGAGCAGTTCTTC | CASSYGRGGSYNEQFF
TRBD2 | NA | TRBJ2-7 | TRBV19 | TGTGCCAGTAGCACCCCCGGGACTATGTACGAGCAGTACTTC | CASSTPGTMYEQYF
TRBD1 | NA | TRBJ1-1 | TRBV15 | TGTGCCACCAGCACAAGACAGGGCATGAACACTGAAGCTTTCTTT | CATSTRQGMNTEAFF
NA | NA | TRBJ2-5 | TRBV10-3 | TGTGCCATCAGTGCTGGGGGAGAGACCCAGTACTTC | CAISAGGETQYF
NA | NA | TRBJ2-5 | TRBV28 | TGTGCCAGCAGTTTATCAGCTAATCAAGAGACCCAGTACTTC | CASSLSANQETQYF
TRBD1 | NA | TRBJ2-7 | TRBV6-1 | TGTGCCAGCAAGAGACAGGGATTCTACGAGCAGTACTTC | CASKRQGFYEQYF
TRBD2 | NA | TRBJ2-7 | TRBV6-9 | TGTGCCAGCAGTTATTCGGGCTTCATGGGACTAGCCTACGAGCAGTACTTC | CASSYSGFMGLAYEQYF
NA | few | TRBJ2-1 | TRBV7-6 | TGTGCCAGCAGCTTAGAGGCCGCAGACAATGAGCAGTTCTTC | CASSLEAADNEQFF
NA | once | TRBJ2-5 | TRBV7-2 | TGTGCCAGCAGCTTAGTGGCGGCGGAGGGAGAGACCCAGTACTTC | CASSLVAAEGETQYF
NA | once | TRBJ1-1 | TRBV6-6 | TGTGCCAGCACAGGGAGAAACACTGAAGCTTTCTTT | CASTGRNTEAFF
TRBD1 | NA | TRBJ1-2 | TRBV19 | TGTGCCAGTAGTACACAGGGGGCGCACGGCTACACCTTC | CASSTQGAHGYTF
NA | once | TRBJ1-2 | TRBV6-5 | TGTGCCAGCAGTTACGACTGGTTAGCTAACTATGGCTACACCTTC | CASSYDWLANYGYTF
NA | NA | TRBJ2-7 | TRBV7-2 | TGTGCCAGCAGCTTGGAAACTAGCCGGAACCGACCCTACGAGCAGTACTTC | CASSLETSRNRPYEQYF
TRBD1 | NA | TRBJ2-1 | TRBV5-1 | TGCGCCAGCAGGCCCGGGACAGGGGTCTACAATGAGCAGTTCTTC | CASRPGTGVYNEQFF
NA | NA | TRBJ2-1 | TRBV4-2 | TGTGCCAGCAGCCCCCTACCCGGACAGATATACAATGAGCAGTTCTTC | CASSPLPGQIYNEQFF
TRBD2 | NA | TRBJ2-1 | TRBV7-3 | TGTGCCAGCAGCCCCTTCGCTAGCGGGAGGGTTAATGAGCAGTTCTTC | CASSPFASGRVNEQFF
NA | once | TRBJ2-7 | TRBV4-1 | TGCGCCAGCAGCCAAGGCAGGGGAGGCTACGAGCAGTACTTC | CASSQGRGGYEQYF
TRBD2 | few | TRBJ2-3 | TRBV2 | TGTGCCGGGTCTAGCGGGAGGGCCATGGATACGCAGTATTTT | CAGSSGRAMDTQYF
NA | NA | TRBJ1-1 | TRBV7-9 | TGTGCCAGCAGCTTGCAAGGGGCCACTGAAGCTTTCTTT | CASSLQGATEAFF
NA | NA | TRBJ1-3 | TRBV6-1 | TGTGCCAGCAGCGATACAGGGTACTCTGGAAACACCATATATTTT | CASSDTGYSGNTIYF
TRBD1 | NA | TRBJ2-6 | TRBV9 | TGTGCCAGCAGCGTCTACAGGGGCATCTCTGGGGCCAACGTCCTGACTTTC | CASSVYRGISGANVLTF
TRBD1 | NA | TRBJ1-2 | TRBV23-1 | TGCGCCAGCAGTCAATCGGGACAGGGGAGGCACTATGGCTACACCTTC | CASSQSGQGRHYGYTF
NA | NA | TRBJ2-3 | TRBV7-2 | TGTGCCAGCAGCTCAACCGGGGTAGCGGATACGCAGTATTTT | CASSSTGVADTQYF
TRBD2 | NA | TRBJ2-1 | TRBV4-3 | TGCGCCAGCAGCCTGGTAGCGGGGACCTACAATGAGCAGTTCTTC | CASSLVAGTYNEQFF
NA | NA | TRBJ1-3 | TRBV11-2 | TGTGCCAGCAGCTTAGACCGCTACTCTGGAAACACCATATATTTT | CASSLDRYSGNTIYF
NA | NA | TRBJ2-1 | TRBV7-6 | TGTGCCAGCAGCTTCCAGGAATACAATGAGCAGTTCTTC | CASSFQEYNEQFF
NA | NA | TRBJ1-4 | TRBV20-1 | TGCAGTGTAGTCGATGAAAAACTGTTTTTT | CSVVDEKLFF
NA | NA | TRBJ2-7 | TRBV5-4 | TGTGCCAGCAGCTCCGACAGGGGACTAAGCTCCTACGAGCAGTACTTC | CASSSDRGLSSYEQYF
TRBD2 | NA | TRBJ2-1 | TRBV7-2 | TGTGCCAGCAGCTTAGTATGGAGCGGGAGAAACAATGAGCAGTTCTTC | CASSLVWSGRNNEQFF
TRBD2 | NA | TRBJ2-1 | TRBV7-8 | TGTGCCAGTAGACAGCGGGAGGGCCCTTACAATGAGCAGTTCTTC | CASRQREGPYNEQFF
TRBD1 | NA | TRBJ1-5 | TRBV19 | TGTGCCAGTAGTATTATGGGACAGGAAGGCAATCAGCCCCAGCATTTT | CASSIMGQEGNQPQHF
TRBD2 | NA | TRBJ2-1 | TRBV5-1 | TGCGCCAGCAGCTTGTTTAAGTCGGGAGGCAATGAGCAGTTCTTC | CASSLFKSGGNEQFF
NA | once | TRBJ2-5 | TRBV19 | TGTGCCAGTAGTATAGGGGGCAGCTACCAAGAGACCCAGTACTTC | CASSIGGSYQETQYF
NA | NA | TRBJ1-2 | TRBV4-2 | TGTGCCAGCAGCCCAGGAACTGATTACTATGGCTACACCTTC | CASSPGTDYYGYTF
TRBD2 | few | TRBJ2-1 | TRBV7-9 | TGTGCCAGCAGCTTAGGACTAGCGGGAATGTATGAGCAGTTCTTC | CASSLGLAGMYEQFF
NA | once | TRBJ2-6 | TRBV28 | TGTGCCAGCAGTACTTGGGGGAGAGTAAGGAAGGCTGGGGCCAACGTCCTGACTTTC | CASSTWGRVRKAGANVLTF
NA | NA | TRBJ1-5 | TRBV19 | TGTGCCAGTAGTGGGTCCGGGGGACGCAATCAGCCCCAGCATTTT | CASSGSGGRNQPQHF
NA | NA | TRBJ2-7 | TRBV30 | TGTGCCTTGGGTTATTCAGGTTACGAGCAGTACTTC | CALGYSGYEQYF
NA | once | TRBJ2-2 | TRBV7-2 | TGTGCCAGCAGCTTACGACAGGAGAACACCGGGGAGCTGTTTTTT | CASSLRQENTGELFF
TRBD2 | NA | TRBJ2-7 | TRBV28 | TGTGCCAGCAGCCTAGCGGGACCCGTCCCCTACGAGCAGTACTTC | CASSLAGPVPYEQYF
TRBD1 | few | TRBJ2-1 | TRBV7-2 | TGTGCCAGCAGCCCAGGGACAGGGGCTCACTATGAGCAGTTCTTC | CASSPGTGAHYEQFF
TRBD2 | NA | TRBJ2-7 | TRBV6-5 | TGTGCCAGCAGGCTTTCCCTAGCGGGATGGGACGAGCAGTACTTC | CASRLSLAGWDEQYF